Given below is one T cell receptor beta chain in context. Produced via immunoSEQ multiplex PCR; TCRdb's table is partial and in-frame only. The table lists some 65,000 clones, more than 75% of them singletons, with 2.5% to 3% in the top ten. This CDR3 is built from 14 residues. V lost 2 bases and J lost 7, with 11 bases in between. Per germline, CDR1 LGHNT and CDR2 FRNRAP. This specimen comes from a study of control samples from healthy donors and cancer patients. The TCR sequence derives from a woman aged 45-65 years with lung cancer. The specimen was PBMCs. V and J are TRBV12-5 and TRBJ2-2; D not resolved. The CDR3 DNA sequence: TGTGCTAGTGGTTTGAACCCTAGAGGCGGGGAGCTGTTTTTT. Translation gives CASGLNPRGGELFF.